The T cell receptor beta chain described here comes from a study of cytomegalovirus exposure and HLA in healthy donors. Per the germline V gene, CDR1 is SGHAT and CDR2 is FQDESV (reference sequence). CDR3 length: 13 residues. V was shortened by 3 bases and J by 4 bases, with 9 bases between the two germline ends. The table lists this clone with a count of one. Its antigen is undetermined. Whereas donors were nominally healthy upon sampling, unrecorded immune exposures were probable. Study findings and constraints: Altogether, about 160 TCR beta chains were recorded as cytomegalovirus-associated.

The PCR made use of 60 Vbeta and 13 Jbeta primers. TCRdb keeps only in-frame clones here, not all; method: immunoSEQ multiplex PCR. The data hold under 95,000 clones, with around 72% observed a single time. V is TRBV11-1 and J is TRBJ2-5; unclear D gene. Sequencing was performed on PBMCs. This receptor was identified in a woman aged 40-49 years in good health and CMV-seropositive. The CDR3 loop is CASSFPGGETQYF. The CDR3 bases are TGTGCCAGCAGCTTCCCGGGTGGAGAGACCCAGTACTTC.